This is a list of T cell receptor beta chains from one sample in a study of human T cells and chemical hapten exposure. TCRdb analysed the RACE reads with MiXCR anew, one entry per CDR3 protein. The sample carries 35,000 to 50,000 distinct CDR3 sequences, approximately 9.5% recorded once. Sequencing was performed on whole blood, taken in connection with sensitization to the hapten diphenylcyclopropenone (DPC). These receptors came from a woman aged 30 to 39 with alopecia areata. Some clones in this sample may be carry-over from other donors' samples. CDR3s include the opening cysteine and the closing phenylalanine or tryptophan. A D gene is named only where the DNA matches it firmly. Size is stated for part of the rows, as once, few or many counts, or as a class when the clone is expanded.

v_gene	d_gene	abundance	j_gene	CDR3aa	CDR3nt
TRBV2	TRBD1	few	TRBJ2-5	CASTLTGAGTQYF	TGTGCCAGCACCTTGACAGGGGCTGGGACCCAGTACTTC
TRBV28	TRBD1	few	TRBJ1-5	CASSSGGPRNQPQHF	TGTGCCAGCAGCTCAGGGGGCCCACGCAATCAGCCCCAGCATTTT
TRBV28	.	few	TRBJ1-1	CALGQTGPEAFF	TGTGCCCTAGGACAGACGGGCCCTGAAGCTTTCTTT
TRBV19	.	.	TRBJ2-1	CATKGIGENEQFF	TGTGCCACTAAGGGAATAGGCGAGAATGAGCAGTTCTTC
TRBV12-3/TRBV12-4	.	few	TRBJ1-1	CASANRPREVVGTEAFF	TGTGCCAGCGCAAACCGCCCCAGGGAAGTGGTAGGCACTGAAGCTTTCTTT
TRBV6-2/TRBV6-3	TRBD1	many	TRBJ2-7	CASSYRDRVHEQYF	TGTGCCAGCAGTTACAGGGACAGGGTCCACGAGCAGTACTTC
TRBV7-2	.	many	TRBJ2-2	CASSSTTGYGELFF	TGTGCCAGCAGCTCGACGACAGGATACGGGGAGCTGTTTTTT
TRBV7-6	.	many	TRBJ1-1	CASSLSRGTEAFF	TGTGCCAGCAGCTTAAGCCGGGGAACTGAAGCTTTCTTT
TRBV6-1	.	few	TRBJ1-1	CASSRDRITEAFF	TGTGCCAGCAGCCGCGACAGGATCACTGAAGCTTTCTTT
TRBV7-3	TRBD2	few	TRBJ2-5	CASSPGGAGETQYF	TGTGCCAGCAGCCCCGGGGGGGCCGGGGAGACCCAGTACTTC
TRBV3-1	.	many	TRBJ2-4	CASSQDHTDLNIQYF	TGTGCCAGCAGCCAAGATCATACAGACCTAAACATTCAGTACTTC
TRBV29-1	.	.	TRBJ1-1	CSVGVTGKGTEAFF	TGCAGCGTTGGGGTTACAGGGAAGGGCACTGAAGCTTTCTTT
TRBV7-9	TRBD1	.	TRBJ1-2	CASSFGQGHGYTF	TGTGCCAGCAGCTTTGGACAGGGTCATGGCTACACCTTC
TRBV5-4	.	.	TRBJ1-2	CASSLVPGANTNYGYTF	TGTGCCAGCAGCTTGGTGCCAGGGGCGAATACTAACTATGGCTACACCTTC
TRBV7-2	.	many	TRBJ1-1	CASSLSQGTEAFF	TGTGCCAGCAGCTTAAGCCAGGGGACTGAAGCTTTCTTT
TRBV4-2	.	.	TRBJ2-3	CASSQRGGDTQYF	TGTGCCAGCAGCCAAAGAGGGGGAGATACGCAGTATTTT
TRBV2	.	few	TRBJ2-7	CASSETQGWEQYF	TGTGCCAGCAGTGAGACACAGGGATGGGAGCAGTACTTC
TRBV9	.	few	TRBJ2-3	CASSVVRDTDTQYF	TGTGCCAGCAGCGTAGTGCGGGACACAGATACGCAGTATTTT
TRBV11-2	TRBD1	many	TRBJ1-2	CASSLGGQGYGYTF	TGTGCCAGCAGCTTAGGGGGACAGGGGTACGGCTACACCTTC
TRBV7-9	.	.	TRBJ1-2	CASSLAWYGYTF	TGTGCCAGCAGCTTAGCCTGGTATGGCTACACCTTC
TRBV11-2	TRBD1	.	TRBJ2-3	CASSLRAGQATDTQYF	TGTGCCAGCAGCCTTCGGGCGGGACAGGCAACAGATACGCAGTATTTT
TRBV6-5	.	few	TRBJ2-3	CASSVNGGASTDTQYF	TGTGCCAGCAGTGTGAACGGGGGTGCTAGCACAGATACGCAGTATTTT
TRBV3-1	TRBD1	few	TRBJ2-1	CASKGDRQFF	TGTGCCAGTAAGGGGGACAGGCAGTTCTTC
TRBV4-3	.	few	TRBJ1-6	CASSPGDRYNSPLHF	TGCGCCAGCAGCCCAGGGGACCGTTATAATTCACCCCTCCACTTT
TRBV7-9	TRBD1	.	TRBJ2-5	CASSSNYRGAVGETQYF	TGTGCCAGCAGCTCAAACTACAGGGGCGCGGTAGGAGAGACCCAGTACTTC
TRBV12-3/TRBV12-4	.	.	TRBJ2-2	CASRYSTGELFF	TGTGCCAGCCGATACAGCACCGGGGAGCTGTTTTTT
TRBV4-3	.	few	TRBJ2-1	CASSQDLAQGSDEQFF	TGCGCCAGCAGCCAAGATCTAGCCCAGGGGTCGGATGAGCAGTTCTTC
TRBV4-2	.	.	TRBJ1-6	CASSQDKLSPLHF	TGTGCCAGCAGCCAAGATAAACTGTCACCCCTCCACTTT
TRBV9	.	many	TRBJ1-1	CASSVTGLVTEAFF	TGTGCCAGCAGCGTAACAGGGTTGGTCACTGAAGCTTTCTTT
TRBV9	.	few	TRBJ2-7	CASSVDSAAFFEQYF	TGTGCCAGCAGCGTAGACTCCGCCGCTTTCTTCGAGCAGTACTTC
TRBV5-1	.	few	TRBJ2-1	CASSFTGGNNEQFF	TGCGCCAGCAGCTTTACTGGTGGGAATAATGAGCAGTTCTTC
TRBV6-5	TRBD2	many	TRBJ2-4	CASSTVDAGDLYF	TGTGCCAGCAGTACCGTAGACGCGGGGGACCTTTACTTC
TRBV28	TRBD1	.	TRBJ2-1	CASRTGGAGYNEQFF	TGTGCCAGCAGGACAGGGGGCGCAGGCTACAATGAGCAGTTCTTC
TRBV18	.	.	TRBJ2-1	CASSPQLQRRGNEQFF	TGTGCCAGCTCCCCCCAGCTTCAGCGACGAGGAAATGAGCAGTTCTTC
TRBV20-1	.	many	TRBJ1-6	CSARDAGWTPLHF	TGCAGTGCTAGAGATGCCGGGTGGACACCCCTCCACTTT
TRBV5-4	.	.	TRBJ2-7	CASSRTGRVAYEQYF	TGTGCCAGCAGCCGAACGGGCAGGGTGGCCTACGAGCAGTACTTC
TRBV28	.	many	TRBJ1-6	CASSLDTTPLHF	TGTGCCAGCAGTTTAGATACAACTCCCCTCCACTTT
TRBV6-2/TRBV6-3	.	few	TRBJ1-5	CASRDSQNQPQHF	TGTGCCAGCAGGGACAGCCAGAATCAGCCCCAGCATTTT
TRBV7-2	TRBD2	few	TRBJ2-1	CASSLSLAGNEQFF	TGTGCCAGCAGCTTAAGTCTAGCGGGCAATGAGCAGTTCTTC
TRBV18	TRBD2	.	TRBJ2-3	CASSPGAGGSLDTQYF	TGTGCCAGCTCACCGGGAGCGGGGGGATCATTGGATACGCAGTATTTT
TRBV6-2/TRBV6-3	.	many	TRBJ2-7	CATSKGSEQYF	TGTGCCACCTCTAAGGGGAGCGAGCAGTACTTC
TRBV12-3/TRBV12-4	TRBD1	.	TRBJ1-2	CASSLWDSDPNYGYTF	TGTGCCAGCAGTTTATGGGACAGCGACCCTAACTATGGCTACACCTTC
TRBV28	.	many	TRBJ1-2	CASSSATRTNYGYTF	TGTGCCAGCAGTTCTGCGACCCGGACTAACTATGGCTACACCTTC
TRBV24-1	.	.	TRBJ2-7	CATSAYNEQYF	TGTGCCACCAGTGCTTACAACGAGCAGTACTTC
TRBV7-7	.	many	TRBJ1-3	CASSLSPENPIYF	TGTGCCAGCAGCTTAAGTCCCGAGAATCCCATATATTTT
TRBV29-1	.	many	TRBJ2-7	CSASGVYGRPEQYF	TGCAGCGCCTCAGGGGTATACGGCCGTCCCGAGCAGTACTTC
TRBV4-3	TRBD2	.	TRBJ2-7	CASSQGSGGASDDEQYF	TGCGCCAGCAGCCAAGGTAGCGGGGGGGCATCGGACGACGAGCAGTACTTC
TRBV7-2	TRBD1	many	TRBJ1-5	CASSSSGGDQPQHF	TGTGCCAGCAGCTCATCAGGGGGCGATCAGCCCCAGCATTTT
TRBV12-3/TRBV12-4	.	few	TRBJ2-1	CASSLALGGSYNEQFF	TGTGCCAGCAGTTTAGCGCTGGGCGGTTCCTACAATGAGCAGTTCTTC
TRBV7-9	.	.	TRBJ2-6	CASSYWTSGANVLTF	TGTGCCAGCAGCTACTGGACCTCTGGGGCCAACGTCCTGACTTTC
TRBV11-2	.	many	TRBJ1-1	CASSLRSTGTTEAFF	TGTGCCAGCAGCTTACGTAGCACGGGGACCACTGAAGCTTTCTTT
TRBV18	TRBD1	few	TRBJ2-7	CASGGQATPYEQYF	TGTGCCAGCGGGGGACAGGCTACGCCCTACGAGCAGTACTTC
TRBV12-3/TRBV12-4	.	few	TRBJ2-1	CASSPGRSPDSEKFF	TGTGCCAGCAGTCCTGGGAGGTCCCCAGACAGTGAGAAGTTCTTC
TRBV5-1	.	.	TRBJ2-7	CASSLVAEVFYEQYF	TGCGCCAGCAGCTTGGTGGCAGAAGTCTTCTACGAGCAGTACTTC
TRBV9	.	.	TRBJ2-7	CASSAGVGSYEQYF	TGTGCCAGCAGCGCCGGGGTGGGGTCCTACGAGCAGTACTTC
TRBV9	.	.	TRBJ2-2	CASNQFVSGELFF	TGTGCCAGCAATCAATTCGTCTCCGGGGAGCTGTTTTTT
TRBV19	.	many	TRBJ2-6	CASSIGGRSGANVLTF	TGTGCCAGTAGTATAGGGGGGCGCTCTGGGGCCAACGTCCTGACTTTC